The clone carrying this T cell receptor (beta chain) was seen a handful of times. Its target is unknown. Trimming removed 3 bases from V and 4 bases from J; junction bases left unmatched: 6. Germline lookup yields CDR1 MDHEN and CDR2 SYDVKM. The CDR3 has 16 amino acids. Using its own MiXCR run on the 5' RACE reads, TCRdb lists one record per CDR3 protein. Of about 27,000 distinct CDR3 sequences detected, 6.5% to 9.5% appear once; the ten largest clones hold roughly 30%. This sample stems from a study of CD8 T cells in ankylosing spondylitis. Study-level points and caveats: Within peripheral blood, clones linked to disease were CD8+ and relatively rare. Characteristic of ankylosing spondylitis blood, it appeared, was a TCR beta motif comprising several highly homologous variants.

Source material: blood. This receptor was identified in a male donor with ankylosing spondylitis or in good health (not recorded which). This chain links TRBV28 with TRBJ2-2; 9 positions match TRBD1. Here the CDR3 DNA reads TGTGCCAGCAGTTTCCCCGTGACAGGGGGCACCGGGGAGCTGTTTTTT. Its protein product is CASSFPVTGGTGELFF.